Listed below are T cell receptor beta chains from one sample, sequenced in a study of shared clonotypes between healthy human individuals. Generated by immunoSEQ multiplex PCR, the TCRdb table keeps only in-frame clones and is missing some. The sample records fewer than 1.8 million clones, approximately 98.5% being singletons. The source material was naive CD4+ T cells sorted from blood. The receptor source for this set is a man aged 25-40 years in good health. Each CDR3 is given with its conserved first and last residue. Fields, in order: D gene, clone size, V gene, J gene, CDR3 protein, CDR3 DNA. D genes are given only for firm matches. Size tells how often a clone was seen (once, few, many) or the class of an expanded clone, and some rows leave it out.

d_gene: TRBD1
abundance: -
v_gene: TRBV28
j_gene: TRBJ1-2
CDR3aa: CASRDDRALHYGYTF
CDR3nt: TGTGCCAGCAGAGACGACAGGGCCCTTCACTATGGCTACACCTTC

d_gene: -
abundance: -
v_gene: TRBV10-1
j_gene: TRBJ2-2
CDR3aa: CASSVKPILAGELFF
CDR3nt: TGCGCCAGCAGTGTAAAGCCGATACTCGCCGGGGAGCTGTTTTTT

d_gene: -
abundance: -
v_gene: TRBV11-2
j_gene: TRBJ2-1
CDR3aa: CASTLKGPYNEQFF
CDR3nt: TGTGCCAGCACCCTTAAAGGACCCTACAATGAGCAGTTCTTC

d_gene: -
abundance: -
v_gene: TRBV11-2
j_gene: TRBJ2-7
CDR3aa: CASSVGSSYEQYF
CDR3nt: TGTGCCAGCTCAGTCGGGAGCTCCTACGAGCAGTACTTC

d_gene: TRBD1
abundance: -
v_gene: TRBV28
j_gene: TRBJ2-7
CDR3aa: CASRGDRTYEQYF
CDR3nt: TGTGCCAGCAGAGGGGACAGGACCTACGAGCAGTACTTC

d_gene: -
abundance: -
v_gene: TRBV10-1
j_gene: TRBJ2-7
CDR3aa: CASSESGRAHEQYF
CDR3nt: TGCGCCAGCAGTGAGTCGGGCAGGGCACACGAGCAGTACTTC

d_gene: -
abundance: -
v_gene: TRBV7-9
j_gene: TRBJ2-5
CDR3aa: CASSPRTAIQETQYF
CDR3nt: TGTGCCAGCAGCCCACGGACTGCGATTCAAGAGACCCAGTACTTC

d_gene: -
abundance: -
v_gene: TRBV4-3
j_gene: TRBJ2-3
CDR3aa: CASSQDTRATGPRTDTQYF
CDR3nt: TGCGCCAGCAGCCAAGATACCAGGGCAACAGGCCCACGCACAGATACGCAGTATTTT

d_gene: -
abundance: -
v_gene: TRBV7-3
j_gene: TRBJ2-1
CDR3aa: CASSLGFRASSYNEQFF
CDR3nt: TGTGCCAGCAGCTTAGGATTTAGGGCTAGCTCCTACAATGAGCAGTTCTTC

d_gene: -
abundance: -
v_gene: TRBV9
j_gene: TRBJ2-7
CDR3aa: CASSGEDYEQYF
CDR3nt: TGTGCCAGCAGCGGCGAGGACTACGAGCAGTACTTC

d_gene: -
abundance: -
v_gene: TRBV5-1
j_gene: TRBJ2-5
CDR3aa: CASSPPGRIMTQYF
CDR3nt: TGCGCCAGCAGCCCCCCGGGACGGATCATGACCCAGTACTTC

d_gene: -
abundance: -
v_gene: TRBV15
j_gene: TRBJ1-2
CDR3aa: CATSRNRDDYGYTF
CDR3nt: TGTGCCACCAGCCGGAATCGTGACGATTATGGCTACACCTTC

d_gene: -
abundance: -
v_gene: TRBV7-9
j_gene: TRBJ1-4
CDR3aa: CASSLRQEYNEKLFF
CDR3nt: TGTGCCAGCAGCTTAAGACAGGAGTATAATGAAAAACTGTTTTTT

d_gene: TRBD2
abundance: -
v_gene: TRBV9
j_gene: TRBJ2-1
CDR3aa: CASSVAISGKGEQFF
CDR3nt: TGTGCCAGCAGCGTAGCTATTAGCGGGAAGGGTGAGCAGTTCTTC

d_gene: TRBD2
abundance: once
v_gene: TRBV18
j_gene: TRBJ2-5
CDR3aa: CASSPIPSGSVSLRPQTQYF
CDR3nt: TGTGCCAGCTCGCCCATTCCTAGCGGGAGTGTGAGCCTGCGCCCCCAGACCCAGTACTTC

d_gene: -
abundance: -
v_gene: TRBV11-1
j_gene: TRBJ1-2
CDR3aa: CASSPNRDGYTF
CDR3nt: TGTGCCAGCAGCCCTAACAGGGATGGCTACACCTTC

d_gene: -
abundance: -
v_gene: TRBV7-2
j_gene: TRBJ1-2
CDR3aa: CASSLGPAGEGGYTF
CDR3nt: TGTGCCAGCAGCTTAGGGCCTGCGGGGGAGGGTGGCTACACCTTC